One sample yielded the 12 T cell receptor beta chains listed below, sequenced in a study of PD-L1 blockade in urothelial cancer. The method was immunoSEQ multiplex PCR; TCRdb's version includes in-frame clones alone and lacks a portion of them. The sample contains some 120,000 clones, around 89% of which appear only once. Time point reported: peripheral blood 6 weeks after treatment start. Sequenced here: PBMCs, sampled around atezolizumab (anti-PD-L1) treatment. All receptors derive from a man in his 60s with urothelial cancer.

The CDR3 here is CASSDKLAGETDTQYF. For the CDR3, the DNA is TGTGCCAGCAGCGACAAACTAGCGGGGGAAACAGATACGCAGTATTTT. This chain uses TRBV2 with TRBJ2-3; 11 bases agree with TRBD2. Germline loops: CDR1 SNHLY, CDR2 FYNNEI. Trimming removed 6 bases from V and 3 bases from J; junction bases left unmatched: 8. The CDR3 loop spans 16 amino acids.

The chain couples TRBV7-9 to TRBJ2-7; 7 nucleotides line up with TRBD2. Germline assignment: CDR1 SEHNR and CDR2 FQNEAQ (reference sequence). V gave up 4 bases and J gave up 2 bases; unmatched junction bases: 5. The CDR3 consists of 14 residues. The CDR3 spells CASSSFSGPYEQYF. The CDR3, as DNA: TGTGCCAGCAGCTCGTTTAGCGGGCCCTACGAGCAGTACTTC.

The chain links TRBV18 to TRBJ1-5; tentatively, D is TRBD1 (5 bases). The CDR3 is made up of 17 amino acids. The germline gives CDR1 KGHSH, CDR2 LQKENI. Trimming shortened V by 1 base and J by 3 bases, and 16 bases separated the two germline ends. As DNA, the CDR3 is TGTGCCAGCTCACCACTCCAGGGAAATAACGCCAATCAGCCCCAGCATTTT. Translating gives CASSPLQGNNANQPQHF.

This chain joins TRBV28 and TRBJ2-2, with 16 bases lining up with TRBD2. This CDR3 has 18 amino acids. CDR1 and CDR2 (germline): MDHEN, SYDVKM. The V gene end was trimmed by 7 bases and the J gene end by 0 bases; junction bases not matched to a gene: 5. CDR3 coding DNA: TGTGCCAGCACCCCGGGGACTAGCGGGAGGGCGAACACCGGGGAGCTGTTTTTT. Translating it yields CASTPGTSGRANTGELFF.

The CDR3 DNA follows: TGTGCCAGCAGCTTGGCGGGAGGGGGCTCCTACGAGCAGTACTTC. Translation: CASSLAGGGSYEQYF. This chain links TRBV5-8 with TRBJ2-7; 8 bases agree with TRBD2. Losses at the gene ends were 0 bases for V and 0 bases for J; bases not matched to a gene: 2. Germline CDR1 SGHTS, CDR2 YDEGEE. CDR3 length: 15 amino acids.

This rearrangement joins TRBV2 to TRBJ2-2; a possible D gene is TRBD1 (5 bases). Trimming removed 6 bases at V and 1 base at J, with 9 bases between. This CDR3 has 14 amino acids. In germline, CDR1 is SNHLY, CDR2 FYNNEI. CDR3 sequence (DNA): TGTGCCAGCAGGGTGACAGTGAACACCGGGGAGCTGTTTTTT. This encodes CASRVTVNTGELFF.

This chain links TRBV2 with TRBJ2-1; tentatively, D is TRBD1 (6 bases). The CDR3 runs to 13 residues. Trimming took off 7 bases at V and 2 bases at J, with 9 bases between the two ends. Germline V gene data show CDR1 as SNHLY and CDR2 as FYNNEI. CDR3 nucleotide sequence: TGTGCCAGCAATGGGGACACCTACAATGAGCAGTTCTTC. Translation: CASNGDTYNEQFF.

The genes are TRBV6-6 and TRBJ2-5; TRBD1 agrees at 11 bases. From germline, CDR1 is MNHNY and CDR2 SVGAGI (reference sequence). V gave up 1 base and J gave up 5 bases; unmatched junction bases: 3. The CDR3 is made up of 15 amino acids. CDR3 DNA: TGTGCCAGCAGTTACTGGACAGGGGGCGGGGAGACCCAGTACTTC. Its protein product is CASSYWTGGGETQYF.

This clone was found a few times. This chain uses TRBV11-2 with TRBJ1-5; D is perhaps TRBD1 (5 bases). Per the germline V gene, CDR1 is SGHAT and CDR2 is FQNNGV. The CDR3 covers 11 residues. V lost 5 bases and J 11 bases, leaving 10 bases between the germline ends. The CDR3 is CASSTGASQHF. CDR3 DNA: TGTGCCAGCAGCACAGGCGCCTCCCAGCATTTT.

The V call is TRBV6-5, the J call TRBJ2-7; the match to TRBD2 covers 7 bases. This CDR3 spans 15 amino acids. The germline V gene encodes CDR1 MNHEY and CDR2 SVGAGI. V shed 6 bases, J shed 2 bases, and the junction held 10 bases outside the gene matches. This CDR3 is CASRLADYGTYEQYF. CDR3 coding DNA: TGTGCCAGCAGGCTAGCGGATTACGGAACCTACGAGCAGTACTTC.

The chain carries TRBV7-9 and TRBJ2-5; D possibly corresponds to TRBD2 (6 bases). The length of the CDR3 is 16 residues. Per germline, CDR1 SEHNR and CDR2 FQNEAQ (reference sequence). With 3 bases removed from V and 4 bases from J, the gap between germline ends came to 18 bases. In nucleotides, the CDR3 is TGTGCCAGCAGCTTCCCGGGGGACGCAAGGTCAGAGACCCAGTACTTC. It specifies CASSFPGDARSETQYF.

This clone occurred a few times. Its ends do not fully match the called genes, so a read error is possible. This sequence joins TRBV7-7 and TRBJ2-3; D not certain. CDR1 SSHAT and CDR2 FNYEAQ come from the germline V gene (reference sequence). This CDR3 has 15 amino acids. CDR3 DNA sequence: TGTGCTAGCAGCCCCACAAGATCTAGCACAGATACGCAGTATTTT. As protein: CASSPTRSSTDTQYF.